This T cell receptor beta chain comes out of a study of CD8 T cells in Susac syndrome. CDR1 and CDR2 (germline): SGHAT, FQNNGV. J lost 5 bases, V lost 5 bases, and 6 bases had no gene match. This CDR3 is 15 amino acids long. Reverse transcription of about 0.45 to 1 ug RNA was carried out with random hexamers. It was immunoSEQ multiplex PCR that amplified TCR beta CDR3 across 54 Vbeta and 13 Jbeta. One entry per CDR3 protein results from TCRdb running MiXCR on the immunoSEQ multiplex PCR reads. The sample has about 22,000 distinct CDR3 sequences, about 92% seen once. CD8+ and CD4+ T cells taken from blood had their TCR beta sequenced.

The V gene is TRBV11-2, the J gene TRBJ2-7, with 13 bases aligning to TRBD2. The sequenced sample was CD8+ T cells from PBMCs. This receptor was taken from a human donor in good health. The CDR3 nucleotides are TGTGCCAGCAGCCAGGGACTAGCGGGGTACCACGAGCAGTACTTC. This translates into CASSQGLAGYHEQYF.